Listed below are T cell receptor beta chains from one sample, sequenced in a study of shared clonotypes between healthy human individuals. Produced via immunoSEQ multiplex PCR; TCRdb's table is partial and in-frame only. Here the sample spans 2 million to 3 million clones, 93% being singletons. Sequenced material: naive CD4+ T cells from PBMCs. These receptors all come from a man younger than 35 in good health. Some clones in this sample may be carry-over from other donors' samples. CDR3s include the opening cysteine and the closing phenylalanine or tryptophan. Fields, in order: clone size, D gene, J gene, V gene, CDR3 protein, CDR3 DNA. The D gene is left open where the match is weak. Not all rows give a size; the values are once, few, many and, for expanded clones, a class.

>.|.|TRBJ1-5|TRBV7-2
CASSSPSGTSNQPQHF
TGTGCCAGCAGCTCCCCCTCCGGGACCTCTAATCAGCCCCAGCATTTT
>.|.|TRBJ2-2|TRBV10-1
CASSTSQVNTGELFF
TGCGCCAGCAGTACCAGCCAGGTGAACACCGGGGAGCTGTTTTTT
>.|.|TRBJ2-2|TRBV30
CAWSVAGELFF
TGTGCCTGGAGTGTAGCCGGGGAGCTGTTTTTT
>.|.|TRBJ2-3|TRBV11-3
CASSLDRADTQYF
TGTGCCAGCAGCTTAGACAGGGCAGATACGCAGTATTTT
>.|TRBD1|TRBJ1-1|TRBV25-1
CASSEYRDRAFF
TGTGCCAGCAGTGAATATCGGGACAGGGCTTTCTTT
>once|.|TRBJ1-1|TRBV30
CAWSTGPSAFF
TGTGCCTGGAGTACCGGACCCTCAGCTTTCTTT
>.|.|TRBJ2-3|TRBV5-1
CASSLPSGSTDTQYF
TGCGCCAGCAGCTTACCCAGCGGGAGCACAGATACGCAGTATTTT
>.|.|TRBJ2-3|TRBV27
CASRGTSRTQYF
TGTGCCAGCAGGGGCACCTCACGAACGCAGTATTTT
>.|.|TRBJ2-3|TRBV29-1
CSVQGGGLIGTDTQYF
TGCAGCGTTCAGGGAGGGGGGCTCATCGGGACAGATACGCAGTATTTT
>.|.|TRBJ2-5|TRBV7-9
CASSLGGDRQETQYF
TGTGCCAGCAGCTTAGGGGGCGACCGTCAAGAGACCCAGTACTTC
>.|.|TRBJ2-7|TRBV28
CASGDYEQYF
TGTGCCAGCGGTGACTACGAGCAGTACTTC
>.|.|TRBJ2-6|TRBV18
CASSSRIAVDSGANVLTF
TGTGCCAGCTCATCACGAATCGCCGTCGACTCTGGGGCCAACGTCCTGACTTTC
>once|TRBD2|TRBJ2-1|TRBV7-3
CASSLGTSGNEQFF
TGTGCCAGCAGCCTGGGGACTAGCGGAAATGAGCAGTTCTTC
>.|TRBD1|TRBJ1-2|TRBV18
CASSPGTGKNYGYTF
TGTGCCAGCTCACCCGGGACAGGGAAAAACTATGGCTACACCTTC
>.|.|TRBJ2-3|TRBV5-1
CASSLAAEGTDTQYF
TGCGCCAGCAGCTTGGCAGCTGAGGGCACAGATACGCAGTATTTT
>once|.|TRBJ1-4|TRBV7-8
CASSFQSAGNEKLFF
TGTGCCAGCAGCTTTCAATCCGCGGGAAATGAAAAACTGTTTTTT
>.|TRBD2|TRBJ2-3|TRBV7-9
CASSLLAGSADTQYF
TGTGCCAGCAGCTTACTAGCGGGATCGGCAGATACGCAGTATTTT
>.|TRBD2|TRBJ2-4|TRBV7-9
CASSFLAGKNIQYF
TGTGCCAGCAGCTTCCTAGCGGGAAAAAACATTCAGTACTTC
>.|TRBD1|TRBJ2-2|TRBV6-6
CASKAGGTGELFF
TGTGCCAGCAAGGCAGGGGGAACCGGGGAGCTGTTTTTT
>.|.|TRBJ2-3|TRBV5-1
CASSSHPPTQYF
TGCGCCAGCAGCTCACACCCACCTACCCAGTATTTT
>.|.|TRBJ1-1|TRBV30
CAWSDAVLGTEAFF
TGTGCCTGGAGTGACGCCGTCCTCGGCACTGAAGCTTTCTTT
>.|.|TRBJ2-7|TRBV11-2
CASSPVSENEQYF
TGTGCCAGCAGCCCAGTTTCGGAGAACGAGCAGTACTTC
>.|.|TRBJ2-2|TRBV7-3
CASSFRNTGELFF
TGTGCCAGCAGCTTTCGGAACACCGGGGAGCTGTTTTTT
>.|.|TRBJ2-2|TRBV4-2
CASSRPGANTGELFF
TGTGCCAGCAGCCGCCCCGGGGCGAACACCGGGGAGCTGTTTTTT
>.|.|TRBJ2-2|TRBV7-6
CASSLGGAGANTGELFF
TGTGCCAGCAGCTTAGGGGGTGCTGGCGCGAACACCGGGGAGCTGTTTTTT
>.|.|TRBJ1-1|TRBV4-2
CASSRSGGFNTEAFF
TGTGCCAGCAGCCGTTCGGGGGGTTTCAACACTGAAGCTTTCTTT
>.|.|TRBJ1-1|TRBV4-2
CASSHPQGAGGTEAFF
TGTGCCAGCAGCCACCCTCAAGGGGCGGGAGGCACTGAAGCTTTCTTT
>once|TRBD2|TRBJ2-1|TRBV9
CASSGRGGKNEQFF
TGTGCCAGCAGCGGCCGCGGGGGGAAAAATGAGCAGTTCTTC
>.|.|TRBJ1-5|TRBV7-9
CASSLGPFGQPQHF
TGTGCCAGCAGCTTAGGGCCTTTTGGTCAGCCCCAGCATTTT
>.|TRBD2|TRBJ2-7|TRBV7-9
CASSLMTSVSYEQYF
TGTGCCAGCAGCTTAATGACTAGCGTCTCCTACGAGCAGTACTTC
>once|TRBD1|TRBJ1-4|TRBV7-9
CASSSDRASNEKLFF
TGTGCCAGCAGCTCCGACAGGGCCTCTAATGAAAAACTGTTTTTT
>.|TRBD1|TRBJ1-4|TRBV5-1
CASGRGTGTSEKLFF
TGCGCCAGCGGAAGGGGGACAGGGACTAGTGAAAAACTGTTTTTT
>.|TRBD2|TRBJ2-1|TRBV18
CASSPPGLAGGPNEQFF
TGTGCCAGCTCACCACCGGGACTAGCGGGAGGGCCGAATGAGCAGTTCTTC
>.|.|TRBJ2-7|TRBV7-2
CASSLYAEQYF
TGTGCCAGCAGCTTATATGCCGAGCAGTACTTC
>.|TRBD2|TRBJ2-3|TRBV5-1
CASSLTSGRLSPARDTQYF
TGCGCCAGCAGCTTGACTAGCGGGAGGCTCAGTCCAGCCCGAGATACGCAGTATTTT
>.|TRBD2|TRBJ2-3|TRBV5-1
CASTIGGLAGGGTDTQYF
TGCGCCAGCACGATTGGAGGGTTAGCGGGAGGTGGGACAGATACGCAGTATTTT
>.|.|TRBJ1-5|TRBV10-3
CAISESGSYQPQHF
TGTGCCATCAGTGAGTCCGGCAGTTATCAGCCCCAGCATTTT
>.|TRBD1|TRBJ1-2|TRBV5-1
CASSLAAGGDYGYTF
TGCGCCAGCAGCTTGGCGGCAGGGGGCGACTATGGCTACACCTTC
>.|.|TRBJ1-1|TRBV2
CASSGSPGRGTEAFF
TGTGCCAGCAGTGGAAGCCCAGGGAGGGGCACTGAAGCTTTCTTT
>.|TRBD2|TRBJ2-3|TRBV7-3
CASSSGSLAGGLPDTQYF
TGTGCCAGCAGCTCCGGATCACTGGCGGGAGGGCTGCCAGATACGCAGTATTTT
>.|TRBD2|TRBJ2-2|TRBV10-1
CASSGTTSGVTGELFF
TGCGCCAGCAGTGGGACGACTAGCGGGGTCACCGGGGAGCTGTTTTTT
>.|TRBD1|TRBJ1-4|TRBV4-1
CASSQVGRGNEKLFF
TGCGCCAGCAGCCAAGTGGGCAGGGGGAATGAAAAACTGTTTTTT
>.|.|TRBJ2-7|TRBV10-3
CAISDQVGQAGKQYF
TGTGCCATCAGTGACCAGGTGGGTCAGGCGGGAAAGCAGTACTTC
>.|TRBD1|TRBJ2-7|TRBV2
CASSEEGTGEYF
TGTGCCAGCAGTGAAGAGGGGACAGGGGAGTACTTC
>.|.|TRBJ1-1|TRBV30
CAWNINPRRNTEAFF
TGTGCCTGGAACATAAACCCCAGACGGAACACTGAAGCTTTCTTT
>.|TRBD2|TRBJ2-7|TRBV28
CASPPAGGIPDTFEQYF
TGTGCCAGCCCCCCAGCGGGAGGAATTCCCGACACCTTCGAGCAGTACTTC